The 22 T cell receptor beta chains in this list originate from one sample, sequenced in a study of cytomegalovirus exposure and HLA in healthy donors. The primer mix had 60 Vbeta and 13 Jbeta primers. Sequencing was performed with immunoSEQ multiplex PCR; in TCRdb, only in-frame clones are kept and a portion is missing. The data show 84,000 or so clones, about 81% seen once. Sequencing input: PBMCs. Every receptor here comes from a woman aged 45-59 years in good health and CMV-seronegative.

The chain has TRBV9 and TRBJ2-3, with 7 bases identical to TRBD1. CDR1 and CDR2 (germline): SGDLS, YYNGEE. This CDR3 has 17 amino acids. J gave up 0 bases and V 3 bases, and 10 bases lay outside the gene matches. The CDR3 loop reads CASSGSQGEKSTDTQYF. The CDR3 bases are TGTGCCAGCAGCGGATCTCAGGGGGAAAAAAGCACAGATACGCAGTATTTT.

The rearrangement joins TRBV25-1 to TRBJ2-1; D perhaps matches TRBD2 (5 bases). The CDR3 runs 16 residues. Per germline, CDR1 MGHDK and CDR2 SYGVNS. V was trimmed by 5 bases and J by 0 bases, leaving 14 bases between them. The CDR3 nucleotides are TGTGCCAGCAGTACTCCCGGACTGAGCTCCTACAATGAGCAGTTCTTC. Its translation is CASSTPGLSSYNEQFF.

The chain recombines TRBV7-9 with TRBJ2-1; D might be TRBD2 (5 bases). Germline CDR1 SEHNR, CDR2 FQNEAQ (reference sequence). The CDR3 sequence is 15 residues long. V was clipped by 5 bases and J by 0 bases, with 11 bases between them. The CDR3 protein is CASSERDYSYNEQFF. The CDR3 DNA reads TGTGCCAGCAGCGAACGAGACTACTCCTACAATGAGCAGTTCTTC. Looking up the rest from reference TRBV7-9 and TRBJ2-1 gives the full variable domain: DTGVSQNPRHKITKRGQNVTFRCDPISEHNRLYWYRQTLGQGPEFLTYFQNEAQLEKSRLLSDRFSAERPKGSFSTLEIQRTEQGDSAMYLCASSERDYSYNEQFFGPGTRLTVL.

This chain uses TRBV7-3 with TRBJ2-1; 11 bases are shared with TRBD2. CDR1 and CDR2 from the germline V gene are SGHTA and FQGTGA. CDR3 length: 15 residues. J lost 2 bases, V lost 4 bases, and 1 base had no gene match. The CDR3 region has the DNA TGTGCCAGCAGCTCGGGACTAGCGGCCTACAATGAGCAGTTCTTC. It codes for CASSSGLAAYNEQFF.

This CDR3 is CASSVGGGTYNEQFF. CDR3 nucleotides: TGTGCCAGCAGTGTGGGGGGGGGAACCTACAATGAGCAGTTCTTC. The chain employs TRBV6-1 and TRBJ2-1, with 7 bases lining up with TRBD2. CDR1 is MNHNS, CDR2 SASEGT, per germline. Germline trimming cut 4 bases from V and 2 bases from J; bases unmatched to any gene: 5. CDR3 size: 15 residues.

The table lists this clone with a count of one. The V and J genes are TRBV5-1 and TRBJ2-3; D is perhaps TRBD2 (5 bases). Trimming took 2 bases from V and 5 from J, leaving 9 bases between them. Germline V gene lookup returns CDR1 SGHRS and CDR2 YFSETQ. This CDR3 is built from 13 residues. The CDR3 region is CASSFPRGDTQYF. CDR3 bases: TGCGCCAGCAGCTTTCCCCGGGGAGATACGCAGTATTTT.

This chain uses TRBV28 with TRBJ2-2, with 8 bases lining up with TRBD2. Germline CDR1 and CDR2: MDHEN and SYDVKM. CDR3 length: 14 amino acids. V was pared by 6 bases and J by 5 bases, with 5 bases of the junction left unmatched. DNA of the CDR3: TGTGCCAGCAGAGCGGGAGTCGGGACCGGGGAGCTGTTTTTT. Protein sequence: CASRAGVGTGELFF.

The J gene is TRBJ2-7, the V gene TRBV5-1; TRBD2 is a possible D gene (5 bases). The CDR3 is 14 amino acids. V shed 0 bases and J shed 3 bases, with 10 bases lying between them. Germline lookup yields CDR1 SGHRS and CDR2 YFSETQ. The CDR3 bases are TGCGCCAGCAGCTTGGGAACGGGAAACTACGAGCAGTACGTC. Its translation is CASSLGTGNYEQYV.

The chain is built from TRBV9 and TRBJ2-1; D gene unclear. Deletions cut 0 bases from V and 4 bases from J, with 11 bases between. Germline V gene data show CDR1 as SGDLS and CDR2 as YYNGEE. This CDR3 has 15 residues. CDR3: CASSVGGVMYNEQFF. The CDR3 DNA sequence: TGTGCCAGCAGCGTAGGCGGAGTGATGTACAATGAGCAGTTCTTC.

This clone showed up just once. This chain links TRBV27 with TRBJ1-3; 7 nucleotides agree with TRBD1. The CDR3 sequence is 14 residues long. V lost 7 bases to trimming and J lost 3 bases; unmatched junction nucleotides: 6. Per germline, CDR1 MNHEY and CDR2 SMNVEV (reference sequence). CDR3 DNA sequence: TGTGCCAGCAAACTTACAGGGGTTGGAAACACCATATATTTT. Translating gives CASKLTGVGNTIYF.

V usage is TRBV10-1 and J usage is TRBJ2-2; D is perhaps TRBD2 (5 bases). V lost 6 bases and J lost 1, with 12 bases in between. Germline V gene lookup returns CDR1 WNHNN and CDR2 SYGVQD (reference sequence). This CDR3 has 15 amino acids. CDR3 residues: CASSGLLVNTGELFF. In DNA form, the CDR3 reads TGCGCCAGCAGCGGACTTCTTGTGAACACCGGGGAGCTGTTTTTT.

The chain joins TRBV27 to TRBJ1-2; 7 nucleotides agree with TRBD1. Per the germline V gene, CDR1 is MNHEY and CDR2 is SMNVEV (reference sequence). Trimming took 2 bases from V and 5 from J; bases not matched to a gene: 11. This CDR3 has 16 residues. CDR3 loop: CASSLRTGDAPYGYTF. CDR3 nucleotide sequence: TGTGCCAGCAGTTTACGTACAGGGGACGCTCCTTATGGCTACACCTTC.

A few counts support this clone. The gene calls are TRBV18 and TRBJ2-3; 8 positions match TRBD1. After removal of 1 base from V and 2 bases from J, the junction contained 8 bases not matched to a gene. Germline CDR1 reads KGHSH; CDR2 reads LQKENI. This CDR3 is 17 amino acids long. DNA of the CDR3: TGTGCCAGCTCACCACGGGTCAGGACAGGGTTCACAGATACGCAGTATTTT. Its translation is CASSPRVRTGFTDTQYF.

This clone was seen a single time. The rearrangement links TRBV18 to TRBJ2-7, with TRBD2 identical over 14 bases. V gave up 2 bases and J gave up 3 bases; unmatched junction bases: 3. The CDR3 loop spans 16 amino acids. Germline V gene data show CDR1 as KGHSH and CDR2 as LQKENI. CDR3 in amino acids: CASSPLGLAGDYEQYF. DNA of the CDR3: TGTGCCAGCTCACCATTGGGACTAGCGGGAGACTACGAGCAGTACTTC. Full variable domain (missing parts from reference TRBV18 and TRBJ2-7): NAGVMQNPRHLVRRRGQEARLRCSPMKGHSHVYWYRQLPEEGLKFMVYLQKENIIDESGMPKERFSAEFPKEGPSILRIQQVVRGDSAAYFCASSPLGLAGDYEQYFGPGTRLTVT.

The CDR3 is CASSRGRERRGELFF. CDR3 DNA sequence: TGTGCCAGCTCAAGGGGCAGGGAACGACGGGGGGAGCTGTTTTTT. The chain uses TRBV27 and TRBJ2-2, with TRBD1 as a possible D gene (5 bases). V lost 8 bases to trimming and J lost 8 bases, with 21 bases between them. From germline, CDR1 is MNHEY and CDR2 SMNVEV (reference sequence). The length of the CDR3 is 15 residues.

The chain recombines TRBV28 with TRBJ2-6; a weak D match, TRBD1 (6 bases). Per germline, CDR1 MDHEN and CDR2 SYDVKM. Trimming removed 6 bases at V and 2 bases at J, with 17 bases between. This CDR3 region has 17 residues. The CDR3 here is CASSSLLPGAGANVLTF. The CDR3 DNA reads as TGTGCCAGCAGCTCTCTACTCCCAGGGGCTGGGGCCAACGTCCTGACTTTC.

This chain joins TRBV7-2 and TRBJ2-1, with TRBD2 matching 13 bases. This CDR3 contains 15 residues. V was pared by 3 bases and J by 9 bases, with 5 bases of the junction left unmatched. CDR1 and CDR2 from the germline V gene are SGHTA and FQGNSA. As DNA, the CDR3 is TGTGCCAGCAGCTTTGGACTAGCGGGAGTTGGTGAGCAGTTCTTC. Amino acid sequence: CASSFGLAGVGEQFF.

The chain joins TRBV28 to TRBJ1-1; D gene uncertain. CDR3 size: 12 residues. CDR1 is MDHEN, CDR2 SYDVKM, per germline. Trimming stripped 5 bases from V and 3 bases from J, with 7 bases between. The CDR3 spells CASSQQDTEAFF. CDR3 DNA sequence: TGTGCCAGCAGTCAGCAGGACACTGAAGCTTTCTTT.

This rearrangement joins TRBV6-4 to TRBJ2-2; TRBD2 agrees at 8 bases. With V trimmed by 3 bases and J by 7 bases, 1 base remained unmatched. The CDR3 is 13 residues long. The germline gives CDR1 MRHNA, CDR2 SNTAGT. The CDR3 loop is CASSEREDGELFF. CDR3 bases: TGTGCCAGCAGTGAGCGGGAGGACGGGGAGCTGTTTTTT.

This chain links TRBV30 with TRBJ2-4; TRBD2 matches at 7 bases. CDR3 length equals 15 residues. Germline CDR1 GTSNPN, CDR2 SVGIG (reference sequence). Trimming took 2 bases from V and 1 from J; bases not matched to a gene: 5. CDR3 in amino acids: CAWSTAGGAKNIQYF. CDR3 DNA: TGTGCCTGGAGTACCGCCGGGGGGGCCAAAAACATTCAGTACTTC.

The chain carries TRBV18 and TRBJ1-2, with a weak D call TRBD1 (5 bases). Trimming cost V 3 bases and J 10 bases, with 15 bases left between them. The CDR3 contains 13 residues. The germline V gene encodes CDR1 KGHSH and CDR2 LQKENI. The CDR3 nucleotides read TGTGCCAGCTCACCGCAGGGTGACCGCAACTACACCTTC. It specifies CASSPQGDRNYTF. Using reference TRBV18 and TRBJ1-2 for the parts outside the CDR3, the full variable domain is NAGVMQNPRHLVRRRGQEARLRCSPMKGHSHVYWYRQLPEEGLKFMVYLQKENIIDESGMPKERFSAEFPKEGPSILRIQQVVRGDSAAYFCASSPQGDRNYTFGSGTRLTVV.

V usage is TRBV5-4 and J usage is TRBJ2-7; a possible D gene is TRBD2 (5 bases). The CDR3 totals 12 residues. The V end was cut by 4 bases, the J end by 6 bases, with 11 bases between. Germline V lookup: CDR1 SGHNT, CDR2 YYREEE (reference sequence). CDR3 nucleotides: TGTGCCAGCAGCGTTGACACTAGCGAGCAGTACTTC. This sequence encodes CASSVDTSEQYF.